The 19 T cell receptor beta chains reported below all come from one sample, sequenced in a study of control samples from healthy donors and cancer patients. Sequencing was performed with immunoSEQ multiplex PCR; in TCRdb, only in-frame clones are kept and a portion is missing. Of about 150,000 clones listed, approximately 93% are singletons. Sequenced input: blood. The receptors were sampled from a man between 50 and 59 years old in good health.

The V call is TRBV27, the J call TRBJ2-3; TRBD2 is a possible D gene (7 bases). Trimming removed 3 bases from V and 2 bases from J, with 12 bases in between. CDR3 size: 15 residues. CDR1 is MNHEY, CDR2 SMNVEV, per germline (reference sequence). In DNA, the CDR3 is TGTGCCAGCAGTTTGCGGGGGCTCCACACAGATACGCAGTATTTT. Its translation is CASSLRGLHTDTQYF.

The V call is TRBV28, the J call TRBJ1-1; tentatively, D is TRBD1 (6 bases). Germline V lookup: CDR1 MDHEN, CDR2 SYDVKM. The CDR3 sequence is 13 residues long. With 6 bases removed from V and 2 bases from J, the gap between germline ends came to 10 bases. In DNA form, the CDR3 reads TGTGCCAGCAGCAACAGGGTAAACACTGAAGCTTTCTTT. Its protein product is CASSNRVNTEAFF. The variable domain in full, with the rest retrieved from reference TRBV28 and TRBJ1-1, is DVKVTQSSRYLVKRTGEKVFLECVQDMDHENMFWYRQDPGLGLRLIYFSYDVKMKEKGDIPEGYSVSREKKERFSLILESASTNQTSMYLCASSNRVNTEAFFGQGTRLTVV.

The rearrangement joins TRBV4-2 to TRBJ2-3, with 7 positions matching TRBD2. Germline loops: CDR1 LGHNA, CDR2 YNFKEQ. This CDR3 comprises 16 residues. The J segment lost 4 bases and the V segment lost 1 base, leaving 8 bases of the junction unmatched. For the CDR3, the DNA is TGTGCCAGCAGCCAAGGGTATCGCGGGAGCGCAGATACGCAGTATTTT. It encodes CASSQGYRGSADTQYF.

The CDR3: CASSLYEKLFF. The CDR3 nucleotides read TGTGCCAGCAGCTTGTATGAAAAACTGTTTTTT. V gene TRBV7-9 combines with J gene TRBJ1-4, with D unresolved. This CDR3 is built from 11 residues. V shed 3 bases and J shed 6 bases, with 2 bases lying between them. CDR1 is SEHNR and CDR2 is FQNEAQ in the germline V gene (reference sequence).

The rearrangement joins TRBV7-3 to TRBJ2-5, with 8 bases aligning to TRBD2. The CDR3 contains 17 residues. V trimming: 2 bases; J trimming: 2 bases; junction bases outside the gene matches: 10. Germline V gene lookup returns CDR1 SGHTA and CDR2 FQGTGA. Here the CDR3 reads CASSLPPLAEGQETQYF. The DNA of the CDR3 is TGTGCCAGCAGCTTACCCCCACTAGCGGAGGGACAAGAGACCCAGTACTTC.

The genes are TRBV7-9 and TRBJ1-1; D gene ambiguous. V was cut by 1 base and J by 10 bases, with 10 bases left in between. CDR3 size: 12 residues. The V gene's germline CDR1 is SEHNR and CDR2 FQNEAQ (reference sequence). This CDR3 is CASSLGTGVAFF. CDR3 sequence (DNA): TGTGCCAGCAGCTTAGGTACGGGAGTAGCTTTCTTT.

CDR3 in amino acids: CASSGGLETKNIQYF. In DNA, the CDR3 is TGTGCCAGCAGCGGGGGACTAGAGACGAAAAACATTCAGTACTTC. The chain carries TRBV11-2 and TRBJ2-4; 8 nucleotides match TRBD2. In germline, CDR1 is SGHAT, CDR2 FQNNGV. The junction had 7 bases not matched to a gene; V was cut back by 5 bases and J by 4 bases. The CDR3 has 15 residues.

The genes are TRBV9 and TRBJ1-2; D not certain. Between the trimmed V and J ends, which lost 0 bases and 1 base, there was a span of 10 bases. In germline, CDR1 is SGDLS, CDR2 YYNGEE. The CDR3 is 15 residues long. The CDR3 nucleotides are TGTGCCAGCAGCGTAGATGCGGTACTTAACTATGGCTACACCTTC. It codes for CASSVDAVLNYGYTF.

The chain has TRBV30 and TRBJ1-1, with unresolved D. The germline V gene encodes CDR1 GTSNPN and CDR2 SVGIG (reference sequence). V lost 1 base to trimming and J lost 5 bases, with 14 bases between them. This CDR3 region has 14 residues. CDR3 bases: TGTGCCTGGAGTGCAAACTGGGGAGGGACTGAAGCTTTCTTT. Residues: CAWSANWGGTEAFF.

Concerning this clone: An end of the junction does not agree with germline; a read error may underlie this. The chain's CDR3 is CATSEVGSTDTQYF. The CDR3 DNA follows: TGTGCCACCAGTGAGGTAGGGAGCACAGATACGCAGTATTTT. The chain recombines TRBV10-3 with TRBJ2-3; the D is unclear. Germline loops: CDR1 ENHRY, CDR2 SYGVKD. There are 14 residues in the CDR3.

Only one count was recorded for this clone. The J gene is TRBJ1-3, the V gene TRBV28, with unresolved D. The CDR3 totals 14 residues. Trimming removed 3 bases from V and 2 bases from J, with 8 bases in between. The V gene's germline CDR1 is MDHEN and CDR2 SYDVKM. CDR3 in DNA: TGTGCCAGCAGTTTGGCTCACGCTGGAAACACCATATATTTT. Protein product: CASSLAHAGNTIYF.

The chain carries TRBV19 and TRBJ2-5, with 11 bases fitting TRBD2. Germline values: CDR1 LNHDA, CDR2 SQIVND (reference sequence). V dropped 5 bases and J dropped 4; count of bases not matched to a gene: 6. The CDR3 length is 15 residues. The CDR3 loop is CASSSVAGGLETQYF. The CDR3, as DNA: TGTGCCAGTAGTTCGGTAGCGGGAGGGTTAGAGACCCAGTACTTC.

This clone was counted once. This chain connects TRBV3-1 (or the pseudogene TRBV3-2) to TRBJ2-7, with D tentatively TRBD2 (6 bases). The length of the CDR3 is 13 residues. V lost 4 bases to trimming and J lost 12 bases, with 19 bases between them. CDR1 is LGHDT and CDR2 is YNNKEL in the germline V gene (reference sequence). The CDR3 sequence: CASSLRGGAPPYF. As DNA, the CDR3 is TGTGCCAGCAGCCTCCGCGGCGGGGCGCCCCCGTACTTC.

The count of this clone is one. J is TRBJ2-7 and V is TRBV29-1; TRBD1 matches at 9 bases. This CDR3 has 14 amino acids. The germline CDR1 and CDR2 sequences are SQVTM and ANQGSEA. With 6 bases clipped from V and 5 bases from J, the junction kept 11 bases outside the gene matches. The CDR3 spells CSVPRTGAGNEQYF. In DNA, the CDR3 is TGCAGCGTCCCACGGACAGGGGCCGGCAACGAGCAGTACTTC.

The chain couples TRBV10-2 to TRBJ1-2; 7 bases are a match to TRBD1. The CDR3 sequence is 13 residues long. Germline assignment: CDR1 WSHSY and CDR2 SAAADI. Germline trimming cut 0 bases from V and 8 bases from J; bases unmatched to any gene: 3. The DNA of the CDR3 is TGCGCCAGCAGTGAGTCCACAGGGGTGGGCTACACCTTC. Translating gives CASSESTGVGYTF.

The chain is built from TRBV5-1 and TRBJ1-3; D unclear. The V end lost 7 bases, the J end lost 0 bases, and 8 bases lay between the germline ends. Germline lookup yields CDR1 SGHRS and CDR2 YFSETQ. CDR3 length: 13 amino acids. CDR3 amino acids: CASGDGSGNTIYF. CDR3 DNA sequence: TGCGCCAGCGGGGATGGCTCTGGAAACACCATATATTTT.

V is TRBV7-8 and J is TRBJ1-6, with 10 bases that match TRBD1. Germline V gives CDR1 SGHVS, CDR2 FQNEAQ. V lost 4 bases and J lost 10; bases outside the gene matches: 10. The CDR3 extends over 16 amino acids. As DNA, the CDR3 is TGTGCCAGCAGCTCTTCAGGAGGGACAGGGGCCTCACCCCTCCACTTT. As protein: CASSSSGGTGASPLHF.

The rearrangement joins TRBV12-3 or TRBV12-4 to TRBJ2-2; D is unresolved. The CDR3 totals 13 residues. The V gene lost 6 bases and the J gene lost 5 bases, with 10 bases spanning the gap. DNA for the CDR3: TGTGCCAGCAGCTGGGCAAGAACCGGGGAGCTGTTTTTT. This codes for CASSWARTGELFF.

The chain employs TRBV11-2 and TRBJ2-7; no definite D call. The CDR3 is 13 residues long. V lost 4 bases and J 6 bases, leaving 13 bases between the germline ends. Germline CDR1 reads SGHAT; CDR2 reads FQNNGV. CDR3 in DNA: TGTGCCAGCAGCTCGGATGCCAGGACCGAGCAGTACTTC. Amino acids: CASSSDARTEQYF. The full variable domain, rest sourced from reference TRBV11-2 and TRBJ2-7, is EAGVAQSPRYKIIEKRQSVAFWCNPISGHATLYWYQQILGQGPKLLIQFQNNGVVDDSQLPKDRFSAERLKGVDSTLKIQPAKLEDSAVYLCASSSDARTEQYFGPGTRLTVT.